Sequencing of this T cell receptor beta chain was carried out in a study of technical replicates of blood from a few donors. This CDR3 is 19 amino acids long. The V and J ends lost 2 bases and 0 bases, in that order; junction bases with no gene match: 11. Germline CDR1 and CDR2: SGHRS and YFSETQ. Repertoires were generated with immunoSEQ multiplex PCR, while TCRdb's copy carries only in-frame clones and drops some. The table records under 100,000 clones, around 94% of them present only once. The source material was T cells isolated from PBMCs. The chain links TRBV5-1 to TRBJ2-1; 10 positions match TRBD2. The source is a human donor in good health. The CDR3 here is CASSFRLAGAPSSYNEQFF. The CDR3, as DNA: TGCGCCAGCAGCTTCAGGCTAGCGGGAGCTCCGAGCTCCTACAATGAGCAGTTCTTC.